Listed below are T cell receptor beta chains from one sample, sequenced in a study of CD8 T cells in Susac syndrome. Via MiXCR, TCRdb re-called the immunoSEQ multiplex PCR reads, giving one row per CDR3 protein. The repertoire holds about 190,000 distinct CDR3 sequences, with approximately 94% as singletons. Sequenced sample: CD4+ T cells from PBMCs. These receptors came from a human donor in good health. The CDR3 runs from the conserved cysteine through the conserved F or W. A D gene is named only where the DNA matches it firmly.

J gene	D gene	V gene	CDR3 protein	CDR3 DNA
TRBJ2-7	TRBD2	TRBV7-2	CASSLGVERGFLTYEQYF	TGTGCCAGCAGCTTAGGAGTAGAGCGGGGGTTCCTTACCTACGAGCAGTACTTC
TRBJ1-1	NA	TRBV3-1	CASSQRTVRETEAFF	TGTGCCAGCAGCCAAAGGACAGTTCGCGAAACTGAAGCTTTCTTT
TRBJ2-1	NA	TRBV18	CASSPGVNEQFF	TGTGCCAGCTCACCAGGGGTCAATGAGCAGTTCTTC
TRBJ1-1	NA	TRBV13	CASSPTRSEAFF	TGTGCCAGCAGCCCCACCCGTTCTGAAGCTTTCTTT
TRBJ2-5	NA	TRBV7-2	CASSRPGSLETQYF	TGTGCCAGCAGCCGTCCAGGGAGTTTAGAGACCCAGTACTTC
TRBJ2-5	NA	TRBV19	CASSPGLLRNGETQYF	TGTGCCAGTAGCCCGGGACTGCTTCGGAATGGAGAGACCCAGTACTTC
TRBJ2-2	NA	TRBV6-2/TRBV6-3	CASSYGGGRTGELFF	TGTGCCAGCAGTTACGGAGGGGGTCGCACCGGGGAGCTGTTTTTT
TRBJ1-1	TRBD1	TRBV4-2	CASSQGAGGANTEAFF	TGTGCCAGCAGCCAAGGGGCAGGGGGGGCCAACACTGAAGCTTTCTTT
TRBJ1-1	TRBD1	TRBV5-1	CASSPLGQRNTEAFF	TGCGCCAGCAGCCCGCTGGGACAGCGAAACACTGAAGCTTTCTTT
TRBJ2-2	NA	TRBV9	CASSEGGAGELFF	TGTGCCAGCAGCGAGGGGGGGGCCGGGGAGCTGTTTTTT
TRBJ2-1	NA	TRBV9	CASSHRAPGYNEQFF	TGTGCCAGCAGCCATAGAGCCCCAGGCTACAATGAGCAGTTCTTC
TRBJ1-4	NA	TRBV23-1	CASSPKDPRLCEKLFF	TGCGCCAGCAGTCCTAAAGACCCTAGGCTATGTGAAAAACTGTTTTTT
TRBJ2-3	TRBD2	TRBV5-1	CASSLEAGPSTDTQYF	TGCGCCAGCAGCTTGGAAGCGGGACCTAGCACAGATACGCAGTATTTT
TRBJ2-3	NA	TRBV20-1	CSPKRGSSTDTQYF	TGCAGCCCCAAAAGGGGATCTAGCACAGATACGCAGTATTTT